A single T cell receptor (beta chain) is shown here with its context. Donors were grouped by their self-reported clinical history. Measured with immunoSEQ multiplex PCR; TCRdb has only the in-frame clones, and not every one. The sample consists of over 300,000 clones, 70% to 90% of them appearing once. The record originates from a study of blood T cell repertoires in COVID-19. Across the whole study: In each case, the material was cDNA or gDNA derived from T cells, B-cell-depleted T cells, or PBMCs.

The CDR3 has 14 residues. V was pared by 2 bases and J by 6 bases, with 3 bases of the junction left unmatched. Germline values: CDR1 MGHDK, CDR2 SYGVNS. The rearrangement links TRBV25-1 to TRBJ2-1, with 8 bases matching TRBD2. The sequence was collected from a man aged 25 to 45 who had recovered from COVID-19. The sequenced material came from PBMCs or T cells enriched from blood (not recorded which). CDR3 amino acids: CASSEGGGFNEQFF. The CDR3 nucleotides read TGTGCCAGCAGTGAAGGCGGGGGGTTCAATGAGCAGTTCTTC.